A single sample is the source of the 17 T cell receptor beta chains below, sequenced in a study of control samples from healthy donors and cancer patients. Sequencing was performed with immunoSEQ multiplex PCR; in TCRdb, only in-frame clones are kept and a portion is missing. Among around 53,000 clones listed, roughly nine tenths were seen once. Material: PBMCs. Every receptor here comes from a man aged 55 to 70 with head and neck cancer.

A few counts support this clone. The chain employs TRBV9 and TRBJ1-2; D gene ambiguous. CDR3 length equals 18 residues. Trimming shortened V by 4 bases and J by 3 bases, and 25 bases separated the two germline ends. Per the germline V gene, CDR1 is SGDLS and CDR2 is YYNGEE. The CDR3 nucleotides read TGTGCCAGCAGCCATCCTCTTGAAATAGCGTCGGAGGACTATGGCTACACCTTC. This sequence encodes CASSHPLEIASEDYGYTF.

This clone was seen only a few times. The chain uses TRBV28 and TRBJ1-4; no firm D call. The CDR3 is 15 residues long. The germline V and J ends were trimmed by 7 bases and 0 bases, with 12 bases remaining between them. From germline, CDR1 is MDHEN and CDR2 SYDVKM. The CDR3 nucleotides are TGTGCCAGCACCCGTCCTAGGGCAACTAATGAAAAACTGTTTTTT. Residues: CASTRPRATNEKLFF.

The CDR3 region has the DNA TGTGCCAGCAGCTCTTTAGCGGGAGGGCGCGGGTATGAAGCAGATACGCAGTATTTT. It specifies CASSSLAGGRGYEADTQYF. This chain links TRBV7-2 with TRBJ2-3; 11 bases match TRBD2. The CDR3 contains 19 residues. CDR1 is SGHTA, CDR2 FQGNSA, per germline. With 4 bases clipped from V and 4 bases from J, the junction kept 16 bases outside the gene matches.

The chain is built from TRBV3-1 (or the pseudogene TRBV3-2) and TRBJ2-3; TRBD2 matches 10 bases. CDR1 and CDR2 (germline): LGHDT, YNNKEL (reference sequence). With 0 bases clipped from V and 5 bases from J, the junction kept 5 bases outside the gene matches. This CDR3 contains 16 residues. CDR3 residues: CASSQDTAGGLDTQYF. CDR3 nucleotide sequence: TGTGCCAGCAGCCAAGATACAGCGGGAGGGTTAGATACGCAGTATTTT.

The chain links TRBV28 to TRBJ2-7; 12 bases match TRBD1. The germline gives CDR1 MDHEN, CDR2 SYDVKM. This CDR3 comprises 17 residues. Losses at the gene ends were 3 bases for V and 7 bases for J; bases not matched to a gene: 13. CDR3 sequence: CASSFPPGTGGVGEQYF. CDR3 nucleotides: TGTGCCAGCAGTTTCCCCCCCGGGACAGGGGGCGTGGGTGAGCAGTACTTC. The full variable domain, its missing parts supplied by reference TRBV28 and TRBJ2-7, is DVKVTQSSRYLVKRTGEKVFLECVQDMDHENMFWYRQDPGLGLRLIYFSYDVKMKEKGDIPEGYSVSREKKERFSLILESASTNQTSMYLCASSFPPGTGGVGEQYFGPGTRLTVT.

The chain combines TRBV3-1 (or the pseudogene TRBV3-2) with TRBJ1-6, with 7 bases that match TRBD1. V shed 3 bases and J 6 bases; nucleotides not matched to a gene: 5. Germline assignment: CDR1 LGHDT and CDR2 YNNKEL (reference sequence). The CDR3 spans 15 residues. The CDR3 spells CASSQAGTANSPLHF. The CDR3 DNA follows: TGTGCCAGCAGCCAGGCCGGGACAGCTAATTCACCCCTCCACTTT.

J is TRBJ2-4 and V is TRBV3-1 (or the pseudogene TRBV3-2), with D perhaps matching TRBD1 (6 bases). Trimming stripped 3 bases from V and 4 bases from J, with 10 bases between. The CDR3 has 14 amino acids. Germline CDR1 LGHDT, CDR2 YNNKEL (reference sequence). This chain's CDR3 is CASSQSDRKNIQYF. CDR3 nucleotides: TGTGCCAGCAGCCAGTCGGACAGAAAAAACATTCAGTACTTC.

V and J are TRBV7-9 and TRBJ1-1, with D uncertain. The ends were cut back, 8 bases at V and 6 bases at J, with 4 bases in the middle. The germline CDR1 and CDR2 sequences are SEHNR and FQNEAQ (reference sequence). The CDR3 extends over 9 amino acids. CDR3 sequence reads: CASGAEAFF. As DNA, the CDR3 is TGTGCCAGCGGGGCTGAAGCTTTCTTT.

The chain is built from TRBV27 and TRBJ2-2; TRBD2 matches at 13 bases. CDR1 is MNHEY, CDR2 SMNVEV, per germline (reference sequence). V lost 6 bases to trimming and J lost 2 bases; unmatched junction nucleotides: 9. This CDR3 is 18 amino acids long. DNA of the CDR3: TGTGCCAGCAGACCCTCTTCGGGACTAGCGGGAAACACCGGGGAGCTGTTTTTT. Translation: CASRPSSGLAGNTGELFF.

The gene calls are TRBV9 and TRBJ2-7, with TRBD2 matching over 9 bases. This CDR3 spans 15 amino acids. The ends lost 0 bases at V and 3 bases at J; junction bases unmatched: 4. Per the germline V gene, CDR1 is SGDLS and CDR2 is YYNGEE. The CDR3 coding sequence is TGTGCCAGCAGCGTAGATGCGGGAGGGCACTACGAGCAGTACTTC. Protein sequence: CASSVDAGGHYEQYF.

This chain links TRBV27 with TRBJ2-5; weak D call: TRBD2 (5 bases). This CDR3 region has 14 residues. Germline CDR1 and CDR2: MNHEY and SMNVEV (reference sequence). The V and J ends lost 5 bases and 5 bases respectively, with 15 bases between them. The CDR3 loop reads CASSPRGMGETQYF. CDR3 in DNA: TGTGCCAGCAGTCCGCGAGGGATGGGGGAGACCCAGTACTTC.

The chain links TRBV18 to TRBJ1-4; D is ambiguous. The V end was cut by 8 bases, the J end by 3 bases, with 10 bases between. CDR1 and CDR2 (germline): KGHSH, LQKENI. The CDR3 length is 13 residues. DNA of the CDR3: TGTGCCAGCCGAGTGGGTGCTAATGAAAAACTGTTTTTT. Protein product: CASRVGANEKLFF.

The chain carries TRBV3-1 (or the pseudogene TRBV3-2) and TRBJ2-1; D gene uncertain. CDR1 is LGHDT and CDR2 is YNNKEL in the germline V gene (reference sequence). V lost 4 bases and J 6 bases, leaving 7 bases between the germline ends. The CDR3 length is 12 residues. The DNA of the CDR3 is TGTGCCAGCAGCCTTAGGATCAATGAGCAGTTCTTC. It yields the protein CASSLRINEQFF.

The chain carries TRBV7-8 and TRBJ1-2; TRBD1 is a possible D gene (5 bases). The length of the CDR3 is 17 residues. V dropped 2 bases and J dropped 4 bases, with 20 bases sitting between them. The germline V gene has CDR1 SGHVS and CDR2 FQNEAQ. The CDR3 DNA follows: TGTGCCAGCAGCTTATATATCAGGGAAAGTCGGGGCTATGGCTACACCTTC. Amino acid sequence: CASSLYIRESRGYGYTF.

The rearrangement links TRBV4-2 to TRBJ2-4; tentative D call: TRBD1 (6 bases). V lost 1 base and J 10 bases, leaving 17 bases between the germline ends. The germline V gene encodes CDR1 LGHNA and CDR2 YNFKEQ. The CDR3 contains 15 residues. CDR3 DNA: TGTGCCAGCAGCCAAGGGGGGACCCAGAGGGGGATTCAGTACTTC. It specifies CASSQGGTQRGIQYF.

The chain combines TRBV7-9 with TRBJ2-1; 7 bases are a match to TRBD2. The CDR3 has 15 amino acids. CDR1 SEHNR and CDR2 FQNEAQ come from the germline V gene (reference sequence). J gave up 6 bases and V 4 bases, and 9 bases lay outside the gene matches. Written as DNA, the CDR3 is TGTGCCAGCAGCTCCCGGGACTACTTAGTCAATGAGCAGTTCTTC. Encoded protein: CASSSRDYLVNEQFF.

The CDR3 loop is CASSLRSYEQYF. CDR3 nucleotide sequence: TGTGCCAGCAGCTTGCGGTCCTACGAGCAGTACTTC. The chain links TRBV7-9 to TRBJ2-7; D remains unclear. This CDR3 is built from 12 residues. V was shortened by 3 bases and J by 1 base, with 4 bases between the two germline ends. Germline CDR1 SEHNR, CDR2 FQNEAQ (reference sequence).